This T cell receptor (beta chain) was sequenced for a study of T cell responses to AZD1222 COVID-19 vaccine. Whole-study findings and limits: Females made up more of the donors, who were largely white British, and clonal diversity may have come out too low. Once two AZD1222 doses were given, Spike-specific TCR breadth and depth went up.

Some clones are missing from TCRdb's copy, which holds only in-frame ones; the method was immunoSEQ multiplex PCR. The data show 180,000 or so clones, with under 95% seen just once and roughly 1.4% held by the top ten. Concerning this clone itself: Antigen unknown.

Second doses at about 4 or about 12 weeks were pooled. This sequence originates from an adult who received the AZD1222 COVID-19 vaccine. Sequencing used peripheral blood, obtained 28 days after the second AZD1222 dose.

For the CDR3, the DNA is TGTGCCAGCGCCGAATCAGGGCGGCGGCCCCAGCATTTT. Translation: CASAESGRRPQHF. The V call is TRBV3-1 (or the pseudogene TRBV3-2), the J call TRBJ1-5; possibly TRBD1 for D (5 bases). V lost 8 bases to trimming and J lost 9 bases, with 17 bases between them. The germline V gene encodes CDR1 LGHDT and CDR2 YNNKEL (reference sequence). The CDR3 is made up of 13 amino acids.